A selection of T cell receptor beta chains follows, all from one sample in a study of blood T cell repertoires in COVID-19. The assay was immunoSEQ multiplex PCR, and TCRdb's table has in-frame clones only and misses some. Of 340,000 or so clones listed, 83% are singletons. The material sequenced was peripheral blood. The receptors stem from a man aged 25-40 years with active or convalescent COVID-19. Both conserved end residues are part of each CDR3. A D gene is named only where the DNA matches it firmly. A clone size is listed for some rows: how often the clone was seen (once, few, many), or a class if it is expanded.

v_call	clone_size	j_call	d_call	cdr3_aa	cdr3_nt
TRBV30	.	TRBJ1-6	TRBD1	CALGQGDWNGDSPLHF	TGTGCCTTGGGACAGGGGGATTGGAATGGGGATTCACCCCTCCACTTT
TRBV28	.	TRBJ1-1	.	CASSLGGPNTEAFF	TGTGCCAGCTCCTTGGGGGGTCCGAACACTGAAGCTTTCTTT
TRBV5-1	.	TRBJ2-5	TRBD2	CASSLTSGSEKTQYF	TGCGCCAGCAGCCTGACTAGCGGGAGTGAAAAGACCCAGTACTTC
TRBV12-3/TRBV12-4	.	TRBJ1-6	.	CASSLGGVAPLHF	TGTGCCAGCAGTTTAGGGGGCGTCGCACCCCTCCACTTT
TRBV7-9	.	TRBJ1-2	TRBD1	CASSLDRGSRFGYTF	TGTGCCAGCAGCTTAGACAGGGGATCACGATTTGGCTACACCTTC
TRBV4-2	.	TRBJ2-4	TRBD2	CASSQTLAGGWEDKNIQYF	TGTGCCAGCAGCCAAACACTAGCGGGAGGATGGGAGGACAAAAACATTCAGTACTTC
TRBV30	once	TRBJ2-7	TRBD1	CAWGDRGYEQYF	TGTGCCTGGGGGGACAGGGGGTATGAGCAGTACTTC
TRBV15	.	TRBJ2-3	.	CATSRDRGPDTQYF	TGTGCCACCAGCAGAGATCGTGGCCCAGATACGCAGTATTTT
TRBV6-5	.	TRBJ2-1	TRBD1	CASSPMGQLGEQFF	TGTGCCAGCAGTCCCATGGGACAGCTAGGTGAGCAGTTCTTC
TRBV7-9	.	TRBJ1-1	.	CASSLQTEAFF	TGTGCCAGCAGCTTACAAACTGAAGCTTTCTTT
TRBV9	.	TRBJ2-1	.	CASSVAGNRNEQFF	TGTGCCAGCAGCGTAGCAGGGAATAGGAATGAGCAGTTCTTC
TRBV24-1	.	TRBJ2-3	.	CATSDPTATSTDTQYF	TGTGCTACCAGTGATCCTACAGCTACTAGCACAGATACGCAGTATTTT
TRBV29-1	.	TRBJ1-2	.	CSVGPETDRYLYTF	TGCAGCGTTGGCCCCGAAACTGACAGATACCTCTACACCTTC
TRBV5-1	.	TRBJ2-3	.	CASSAGGILTDTQYF	TGCGCCAGCAGCGCCGGAGGGATTCTCACAGATACGCAGTATTTT
TRBV19	once	TRBJ2-7	.	CASSIQGRGGDEQYF	TGTGCCAGTAGTATTCAAGGCAGGGGCGGTGACGAGCAGTACTTC
TRBV30	.	TRBJ1-1	.	CAWSVLENTEAFF	TGTGCCTGGAGTGTACTTGAGAACACTGAAGCTTTCTTT
TRBV5-1	.	TRBJ2-2	TRBD2	CASSLVASGITGELFF	TGCGCCAGCAGCTTGGTCGCTAGCGGGATCACCGGGGAGCTGTTTTTT
TRBV7-9	few	TRBJ2-7	TRBD1	CASRLRDRAEQYF	TGTGCCAGCAGACTCCGGGACAGGGCCGAGCAGTACTTC
TRBV5-4	.	TRBJ1-2	TRBD1	CASSGSGTGSYGYTF	TGTGCCAGCAGCGGCTCCGGGACAGGGAGCTATGGCTACACCTTC
TRBV10-3	.	TRBJ2-1	TRBD2	CAISSTSGNKGIGNEQFF	TGTGCCATCAGTTCAACTAGCGGGAATAAAGGGATCGGGAATGAGCAGTTCTTC
TRBV19	.	TRBJ1-4	.	CASSIDSEKLFF	TGTGCCAGTAGTATAGATAGTGAAAAACTGTTTTTT
TRBV5-4	.	TRBJ1-1	.	CASSRGPLMNTEAFF	TGTGCCAGCAGCCGGGGTCCTCTTATGAACACTGAAGCTTTCTTT
TRBV14	.	TRBJ2-1	TRBD1	CASSRTGREQFF	TGTGCCAGCAGCCGGACAGGGCGTGAGCAGTTCTTC
TRBV5-4	.	TRBJ2-3	TRBD2	CASSLGTGTSGSTDTQYF	TGTGCCAGCAGTCTAGGTACCGGGACTAGCGGATCCACAGATACGCAGTATTTT
TRBV5-1	.	TRBJ1-2	TRBD1	CASSRGTTGGPSYTF	TGCGCCAGCAGCCGGGGAACTACAGGGGGCCCGAGCTACACCTTC
TRBV4-1	once	TRBJ2-7	TRBD2	CASSPGGASTYEQYF	TGCGCCAGCAGCCCGGGAGGGGCTAGCACCTACGAGCAGTACTTC
TRBV19	.	TRBJ2-1	.	CASSIDRGTSEQFF	TGTGCCAGTAGTATAGATCGGGGAACCAGTGAGCAGTTCTTC
TRBV10-3	.	TRBJ1-2	.	CAISGLRTDYGYTF	TGTGCCATCAGTGGCCTACGGACAGACTATGGCTACACCTTC
TRBV9	.	TRBJ1-3	.	CASSVKGQFGGNTIYF	TGTGCCAGCAGCGTAAAAGGACAATTTGGGGGAAACACCATATATTTT
TRBV7-2	.	TRBJ1-1	.	CASSAQMNTEAFF	TGTGCCAGCAGCGCGCAAATGAACACTGAAGCTTTCTTT
TRBV4-1	.	TRBJ1-4	TRBD1	CASSPPGPQGQGVNEKLFF	TGCGCCAGCAGCCCCCCCGGGCCACAGGGACAGGGGGTGAATGAAAAACTGTTTTTT
TRBV7-9	.	TRBJ1-2	TRBD1	CASSLDRGYGYTF	TGTGCCAGCAGCTTAGACAGGGGCTATGGCTACACCTTC
TRBV20-1	few	TRBJ2-4	TRBD1	CSASLTGQGTKNIQYF	TGCAGTGCTAGTCTAACGGGACAGGGAACCAAAAACATTCAGTACTTC
TRBV7-8	.	TRBJ2-1	TRBD2	CASSLKRDEVNEQFF	TGTGCCAGCAGCTTAAAGCGGGACGAGGTCAATGAGCAGTTCTTC
TRBV20-1	.	TRBJ2-7	TRBD2	CSANRGDEQYF	TGCAGTGCTAATCGGGGGGACGAGCAGTACTTC
TRBV3-1/TRBV3-2	.	TRBJ2-2	TRBD2	CASSPVGGAPGELFF	TGTGCCAGCAGCCCCGTCGGGGGGGCGCCCGGGGAGCTGTTTTTT
TRBV3-1/TRBV3-2	.	TRBJ2-1	.	CASSQDRAGEQFF	TGTGCCAGCAGCCAAGATCGGGCGGGTGAGCAGTTCTTC
TRBV9	.	TRBJ2-2	TRBD2	CASSLRLAGAAGELFF	TGTGCCAGCAGCTTAAGACTAGCGGGAGCTGCCGGGGAGCTGTTTTTT
TRBV18	.	TRBJ1-2	.	CASSPGGKYGYTF	TGTGCCAGCTCCCCGGGGGGTAAATACGGCTACACCTTC